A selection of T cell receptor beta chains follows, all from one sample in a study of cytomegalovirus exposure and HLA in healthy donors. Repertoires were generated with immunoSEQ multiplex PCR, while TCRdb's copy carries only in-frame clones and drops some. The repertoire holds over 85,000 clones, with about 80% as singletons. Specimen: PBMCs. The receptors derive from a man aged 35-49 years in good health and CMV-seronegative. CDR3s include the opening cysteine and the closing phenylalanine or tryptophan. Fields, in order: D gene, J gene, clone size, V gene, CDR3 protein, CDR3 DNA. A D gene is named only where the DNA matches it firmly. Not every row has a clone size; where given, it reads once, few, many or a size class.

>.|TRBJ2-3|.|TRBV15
CATSKGLGSPDTQYF
TGTGCCACCAGCAAGGGGCTCGGGAGCCCAGATACGCAGTATTTT
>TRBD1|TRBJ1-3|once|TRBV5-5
CASSLEGATGNTIYF
TGTGCCAGCAGCTTGGAGGGGGCCACTGGAAACACCATATATTTT
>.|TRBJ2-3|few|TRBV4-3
CASSQVPNPRDTQYF
TGCGCCAGCAGCCAAGTTCCCAACCCCCGGGATACGCAGTATTTT
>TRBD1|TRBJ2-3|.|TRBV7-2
CASSLAGQFTDTQYF
TGTGCCAGCAGCTTAGCGGGACAGTTCACAGATACGCAGTATTTT
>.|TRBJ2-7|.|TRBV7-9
CASSSFGSAMYEQYF
TGTGCCAGCAGCAGTTTCGGGTCCGCGATGTACGAGCAGTACTTC
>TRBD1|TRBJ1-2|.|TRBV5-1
CASSLSTGGSYGYTF
TGCGCCAGCAGCTTGTCGACAGGGGGTAGCTATGGCTACACCTTC
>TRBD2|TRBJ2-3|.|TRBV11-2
CASSPNSGGVDTQYF
TGTGCCAGCAGCCCGAATAGCGGGGGGGTAGATACGCAGTATTTT
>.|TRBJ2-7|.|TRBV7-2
CASSPGIGKYEQYF
TGTGCCAGCAGCCCCGGGATAGGGAAGTACGAGCAGTACTTC
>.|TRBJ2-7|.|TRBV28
CASRWRATYEQYF
TGTGCCAGCAGGTGGAGGGCAACCTACGAGCAGTACTTC
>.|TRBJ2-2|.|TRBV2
CASNPNGQLTGELFF
TGTGCCAGCAACCCCAACGGACAGCTCACCGGGGAGCTGTTTTTT
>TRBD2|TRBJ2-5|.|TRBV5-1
CASSLVPSGGEETQYF
TGCGCCAGCAGCTTGGTTCCTAGCGGGGGGGAGGAGACCCAGTACTTC
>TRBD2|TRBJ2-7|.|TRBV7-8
CASISLAGVYEQYF
TGTGCCAGCATCTCATTAGCGGGAGTGTACGAGCAGTACTTC
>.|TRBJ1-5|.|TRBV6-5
CASSSGYRANQPQHF
TGTGCCAGCAGTTCCGGATACAGGGCAAATCAGCCCCAGCATTTT
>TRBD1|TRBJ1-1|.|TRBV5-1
CASSSTPQGAGTEAFF
TGCGCCAGCAGCTCTACCCCTCAGGGGGCTGGCACTGAAGCTTTCTTT
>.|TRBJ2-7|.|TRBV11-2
CASSLAGSAYEQYF
TGTGCCAGCAGCTTAGCCGGGTCCGCCTACGAGCAGTACTTC
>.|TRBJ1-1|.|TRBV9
CASSVGPGTEAFF
TGTGCCAGCAGCGTAGGTCCGGGGACTGAAGCTTTCTTT
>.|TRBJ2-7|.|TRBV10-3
CAIKGTDTYEQYF
TGTGCCATCAAAGGGACTGACACCTACGAGCAGTACTTC
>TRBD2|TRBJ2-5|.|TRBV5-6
CASRAGNQETQYF
TGTGCCAGCAGAGCGGGGAACCAAGAGACCCAGTACTTC
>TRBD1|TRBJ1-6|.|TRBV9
CASSVAETGSLPLHF
TGTGCCAGCAGCGTAGCTGAGACAGGGAGTTTACCCCTCCACTTT
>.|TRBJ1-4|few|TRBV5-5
CASSSPGGRNEKLFF
TGTGCCAGCAGCTCGCCGGGCGGGCGGAATGAAAAACTGTTTTTT
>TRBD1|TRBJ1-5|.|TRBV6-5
CASSYSRTGNQPQHF
TGTGCCAGCAGTTACTCCCGGACAGGAAATCAGCCCCAGCATTTT
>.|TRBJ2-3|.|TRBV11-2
CASSLEGASGNRADTQYF
TGTGCCAGCAGCTTAGAGGGGGCGTCGGGAAATCGCGCAGATACGCAGTATTTT
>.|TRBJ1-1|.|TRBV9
CASSATGRGERVF
TGTGCCAGCAGCGCGACAGGCCGGGGGGAGCGGGTCTTT
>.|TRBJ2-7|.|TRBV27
CASILKGQGTYEQYF
TGTGCCAGCATCCTAAAGGGGCAGGGTACCTACGAGCAGTACTTC
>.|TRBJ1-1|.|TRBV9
CASSVAKAGTEAFF
TGTGCCAGCAGCGTAGCCAAGGCAGGGACTGAAGCTTTCTTT
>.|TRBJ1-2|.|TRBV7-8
CASSSSRVSNYGYTF
TGTGCCAGCAGCTCTTCCAGGGTCTCTAACTATGGCTACACCTTC
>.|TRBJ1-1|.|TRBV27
CASFGATGNTEAFF
TGTGCCAGCTTCGGAGCAACAGGGAACACTGAAGCTTTCTTT
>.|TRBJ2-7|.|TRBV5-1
CASSLRGGGQQAYEQYF
TGCGCCAGCAGCTTGAGGGGAGGAGGGCAGCAAGCCTACGAGCAGTACTTC
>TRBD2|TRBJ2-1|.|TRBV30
CAWRKRSGGYNEQFF
TGTGCCTGGAGGAAAAGAAGCGGGGGCTACAATGAGCAGTTCTTC
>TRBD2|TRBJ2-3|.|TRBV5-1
CASSPLQILAGGKDTQYF
TGCGCCAGCAGCCCCCTTCAGATACTAGCGGGGGGCAAAGATACGCAGTATTTT
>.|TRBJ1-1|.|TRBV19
CASSARLSGGPEAFF
TGTGCCAGTAGTGCCCGGCTGTCGGGGGGTCCTGAAGCTTTCTTT
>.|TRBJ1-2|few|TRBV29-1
CSAEGNYGYTF
TGCAGCGCGGAGGGAAACTATGGCTACACCTTC
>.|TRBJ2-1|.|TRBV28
CASSYTRQGYHNEQFF
TGTGCCAGCAGTTATACCCGCCAGGGGTACCACAATGAGCAGTTCTTC
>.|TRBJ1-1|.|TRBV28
CASSLLLGPVAAEAFF
TGTGCCAGCAGTCTTCTTCTCGGCCCCGTGGCGGCTGAAGCTTTCTTT
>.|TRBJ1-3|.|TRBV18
CASVTTGRNTIYF
TGTGCCAGCGTTACGACAGGTCGAAACACCATATATTTT
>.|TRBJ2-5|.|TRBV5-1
CASSLGLLQETQYF
TGCGCCAGCAGCCTGGGACTCCTCCAAGAGACCCAGTACTTC
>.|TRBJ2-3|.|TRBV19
CASNPGAPDTQYF
TGTGCCAGTAATCCGGGAGCCCCAGATACGCAGTATTTT
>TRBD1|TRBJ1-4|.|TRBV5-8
CASSFNRDRVGEKLSF
TGTGCCAGCAGCTTCAACAGAGACAGGGTGGGTGAAAAACTGTCTTTT
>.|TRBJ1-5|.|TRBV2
CASRGGQPQHF
TGTGCCAGCAGGGGGGGGCAGCCCCAGCATTTT
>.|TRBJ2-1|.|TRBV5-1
CASSPREAYNEQFF
TGCGCCAGCAGCCCCAGGGAGGCTTACAATGAGCAGTTCTTC
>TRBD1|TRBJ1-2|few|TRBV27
CASSFRDRPFNYGYTF
TGTGCCAGCAGTTTTCGGGACAGGCCTTTTAACTATGGCTACACCTTC
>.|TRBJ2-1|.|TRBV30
CAWSLIGRGRWDEQFF
TGTGCCTGGAGCCTAATAGGGAGGGGGAGATGGGATGAGCAGTTCTTC
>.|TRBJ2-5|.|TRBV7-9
CSSSPRTLETQYF
TGTTCCAGCAGCCCGCGGACTTTGGAGACCCAGTACTTC
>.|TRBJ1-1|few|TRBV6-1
CASSSNTKQGSGFF
TGTGCCAGCAGTTCAAACACGAAACAGGGATCTGGTTTCTTT
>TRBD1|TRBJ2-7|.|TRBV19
CATSGQQYEQYF
TGTGCAACTTCGGGACAGCAATACGAGCAGTACTTC
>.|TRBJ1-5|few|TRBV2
CASNPQGSNQPQHF
TGTGCCAGCAATCCACAGGGTAGCAATCAGCCCCAGCATTTT
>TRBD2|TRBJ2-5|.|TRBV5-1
CASSSGLAVQETQYF
TGCGCCAGCAGCTCGGGACTAGCGGTTCAAGAGACCCAGTACTTC
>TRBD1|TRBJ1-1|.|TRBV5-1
CASSSGTGGYTEAFF
TGCGCCAGCAGCTCCGGGACAGGAGGGTACACTGAAGCTTTCTTT
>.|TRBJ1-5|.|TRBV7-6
CASSLWGDQPQHF
TGTGCCAGCAGCTTATGGGGGGATCAGCCCCAGCATTTT
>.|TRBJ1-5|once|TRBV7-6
CASSEIDRNQPQHF
TGTGCCAGCAGCGAAATCGACAGGAATCAGCCCCAGCATTTT
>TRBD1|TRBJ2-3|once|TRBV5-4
CASSHGGAGGRDTQYF
TGTGCCAGCAGCCACGGTGGGGCAGGGGGCAGGGATACGCAGTATTTT